Below, 11 T cell receptor beta chains from the same sample are listed, as sequenced in a study of molecular identifiers for immune sequencing clone quantification. TCRdb used MiXCR to reprocess the PCR reads, holding one entry per CDR3 protein. The sample yields some 59,000 distinct CDR3 sequences, approximately 26% seen once. The sequenced material came from naive CD8+ T cells from blood, with Jurkat cell RNA spiked in. Subset indicated: FACS-sorted CD8+CD4-CCR7+CD45RA+ naive T cells. These TCRs come from a human donor in good health. Some libraries in this study had Jurkat cell RNA spiked in.

This clonotype came up many times. The chain employs TRBV6-1 and TRBJ2-1; D not resolved. This CDR3 is built from 15 residues. Trimming pared 3 bases from V and 4 bases from J, leaving 13 bases between. Germline values: CDR1 MNHNS, CDR2 SASEGT. Here the CDR3 reads CASSDLVGSYNEQFF. In DNA form, the CDR3 reads TGTGCCAGCAGTGATCTGGTCGGTTCTTACAATGAGCAGTTCTTC.

Details on this clonotype: At one of its ends the junction is not consistent with the germline gene, which may arise from a read error. The chain has TRBV3-1 and TRBJ2-1; D not resolved. CDR3 length equals 12 residues. Germline lookup yields CDR1 LGHDT and CDR2 YNNKEL (reference sequence). The CDR3 DNA reads TGTGCCAGCAGCCAAGCTGTCTCTGAGCAGCTCTTC. Protein: CASSQAVSEQLF.

Concerning this clonotype itself: A clone one base away is much larger, so this may be a read error. The chain has TRBV7-6 and TRBJ2-5, with 10 bases lining up with TRBD2. The CDR3 runs 15 residues. Germline lookup yields CDR1 SGHVS and CDR2 FNYEAQ. CDR3 region: CASSVSGRYQGTQYF. CDR3 nucleotide sequence: TGTGCCAGCAGCGTTAGCGGGAGGTACCAAGGGACCCAGTACTTC.

This clonotype was detected ten times or more. The chain has TRBV10-3 and TRBJ2-3, with 8 positions matching TRBD2. This CDR3 comprises 16 residues. CDR1 is ENHRY and CDR2 is SYGVKD in the germline V gene. J gave up 2 bases and V 0 bases, and 4 bases lay outside the gene matches. The CDR3 region is CAISESLAGTTDTQYF. As DNA, the CDR3 is TGTGCCATCAGTGAGTCCCTAGCGGGCACCACAGATACGCAGTATTTT.

Points on this clonotype: Being one base from a much bigger clone, this may be a read error. The chain carries TRBV19 and TRBJ2-1, with 7 bases aligning to TRBD2. Per germline, CDR1 LNHDA and CDR2 SQIVND (reference sequence). The CDR3 runs 15 residues. Here the CDR3 DNA reads TGTGCCAGTAGTATGGGCGGGAGCAACTACAGTGAGCAGTTCTTC. Protein product: CASSMGGSNYSEQFF.

Details on this clonotype: Just one base apart from a much larger clone, this may be a read error. J is TRBJ2-7 and V is TRBV7-2, with D unclear. The CDR3 extends over 13 amino acids. Germline V gene lookup returns CDR1 SGHTA and CDR2 FQGNSA. CDR3 residues: CASSPVPIYEQSF. CDR3 nucleotides: TGTGCCAGCAGCCCCGTACCGATCTACGAGCAGTCCTTC. The whole variable domain, filled in from reference TRBV7-2 and TRBJ2-7, reads GAGVSQSPSNKVTEKGKDVELRCDPISGHTALYWYRQSLGQGLEFLIYFQGNSAPDKSGLPSDRFSAERTGGSVSTLTIQRTQQEDSAVYLCASSPVPIYEQSFGPGTRLTVT.

As regards this clonotype: A clone one base away is much larger, so this may be a read error. The rearrangement joins TRBV29-1 to TRBJ2-1; perhaps TRBD1 as D (6 bases). The CDR3 contains 13 residues. The V and J ends lost 3 bases and 3 bases respectively, with 9 bases between them. Looked up from germline, CDR1 is SQVTM and CDR2 is ANQGSEA. Written as DNA, the CDR3 is TGCAGCGTTGACACAGGGTACTACAATGAGCAGTTCTTC. This sequence encodes CSVDTGYYNEQFF.

Points on this clonotype: A much larger clone differs from this one at a single base, so this may be a read error. This chain links TRBV2 with TRBJ1-2; no clear D. Germline V CDR1 and CDR2: SNHLY, FYNNEI. There are 15 residues in the CDR3. Trimming removed 1 base at V and 3 bases at J, with 12 bases between. CDR3 loop: CASSEENNLDYGYTF. In DNA form, the CDR3 reads TGTGCCAGCAGTGAAGAAAACAATCTCGACTATGGCTACACCTTC.

A note on this clonotype: This could be a read error, since a much larger clone is one nucleotide away. The genes are TRBV6-2 or TRBV6-3 and TRBJ2-7; 7 bases agree with TRBD2. Losses at the gene ends were 3 bases for V and 4 bases for J; bases not matched to a gene: 9. The germline V gene has CDR1 MNHEY and CDR2 SVGEGT. CDR3 length: 15 amino acids. The DNA for the CDR3 is TGTGCCAGCAGTTATAAGGCCACGGGGGGATACGAGCAGTACTTC. Translated: CASSYKATGGYEQYF.

About this clonotype itself: This may be a read error: a much more frequent sequence differs by one nucleotide. The chain uses TRBV19 and TRBJ2-3; D might be TRBD1 (6 bases). This CDR3 comprises 15 residues. The germline V gene encodes CDR1 LNHDA and CDR2 SQIVND (reference sequence). The CDR3 region is CARSMGAGRTDTQYF. In nucleotides, the CDR3 is TGTGCCAGGAGTATGGGGGCAGGCCGCACAGATACGCAGTATTTT.

This clonotype has a count of ten or more. V is TRBV28 and J is TRBJ1-6, with D possibly matching TRBD1 (5 bases). V gave up 3 bases and J gave up 6 bases, with 9 bases separating them. Per the germline V gene, CDR1 is MDHEN and CDR2 is SYDVKM. The CDR3 is 14 residues long. The CDR3 loop reads CASSFDSGNSPLHF. The CDR3 coding sequence is TGTGCCAGCAGTTTTGACAGCGGTAATTCACCCCTCCACTTT.